These 4 T cell receptor beta chains were all obtained from the same sample, sequenced in a study of coeliac disease. Assay: immunoSEQ multiplex PCR; the TCRdb copy retains only in-frame clones and omits some. The table shows about 360 clones, with approximately 86% occurring only once. Input material: intraepithelial lymphocytes from the gut. These receptors were taken from a human donor without celiac disease.

The V call is TRBV28, the J call TRBJ1-2; D not resolved. The CDR3 runs 14 residues. Germline CDR1 reads MDHEN; CDR2 reads SYDVKM. V was clipped by 8 bases and J by 4 bases, with 17 bases between them. The CDR3 loop is CASLKTDFGYGYTF. The CDR3 nucleotides read TGTGCCAGCCTTAAGACGGACTTTGGCTATGGCTACACCTTC.

This sequence joins TRBV5-4 and TRBJ2-1; TRBD2 might be the D (7 bases). The V and J ends lost 5 bases and 3 bases respectively, with 15 bases between them. The V gene's germline CDR1 is SGHNT and CDR2 YYREEE (reference sequence). This CDR3 is built from 15 residues. CDR3 sequence: CASRQGLPSYNEQFF. CDR3 in DNA: TGTGCCAGCAGACAGGGACTACCCAGCTACAATGAGCAGTTCTTC.

The rearrangement links TRBV4-1 to TRBJ1-2; TRBD1 might be the D (5 bases). The CDR3 runs to 15 residues. Trimming removed 2 bases at V and 1 base at J, with 11 bases between. From germline, CDR1 is MGHRA and CDR2 YSYEKL. This chain's CDR3 is CASSQRQTINYGYTF. For the CDR3, the DNA is TGCGCCAGCAGCCAACGACAGACCATTAACTATGGCTACACCTTC.

The chain employs TRBV9 and TRBJ2-7, with 10 positions matching TRBD1. This CDR3 spans 15 amino acids. The ends lost 1 base at V and 2 bases at J; junction bases unmatched: 3. Per germline, CDR1 SGDLS and CDR2 YYNGEE. CDR3 loop: CASSVRQGATYEQYF. The CDR3 DNA reads TGTGCCAGCAGCGTACGACAGGGGGCAACCTACGAGCAGTACTTC.